The rows below give T cell receptor beta chains drawn from one sample of a study of shared clonotypes between healthy human individuals. Data came from immunoSEQ multiplex PCR; TCRdb stores just in-frame clones and leaves some out. The sample records millions of clones, about 95% being singletons. Specimen: naive CD8+ T cells sorted from blood. All receptors come from a man in his late teens or twenties in good health. Both conserved end residues are part of each CDR3. Fields, in order: D gene, clone size, J gene, V gene, CDR3 DNA, CDR3 protein. D genes are given only for firm matches. Where a row states a size, it is once, few, many or the class of an expanded clone; other rows omit it.

D gene: NA; clone size: NA; J gene: TRBJ2-1; V gene: TRBV5-4; CDR3 DNA: TGTGCCAGCAGGGGGGACACCCACAATGAGCAGTTCTTC; CDR3 protein: CASRGDTHNEQFF
D gene: NA; clone size: NA; J gene: TRBJ2-3; V gene: TRBV12-5; CDR3 DNA: TGTGCTAGTGGTACTGCAGTAACTAGCACAGATACGCAGTATTTT; CDR3 protein: CASGTAVTSTDTQYF
D gene: NA; clone size: NA; J gene: TRBJ2-3; V gene: TRBV13; CDR3 DNA: TGTGCCAGCAGCGATCCGGGGTGGGATACGCAGTATTTT; CDR3 protein: CASSDPGWDTQYF
D gene: NA; clone size: once; J gene: TRBJ2-1; V gene: TRBV5-1; CDR3 DNA: TGCGCCAGCAGCTTGGAAGGGGATGGGCAGTTCTTC; CDR3 protein: CASSLEGDGQFF
D gene: NA; clone size: NA; J gene: TRBJ2-7; V gene: TRBV20-1; CDR3 DNA: TGCAGTTTACCGACAGGCGGGGAGCAGTACTTC; CDR3 protein: CSLPTGGEQYF
D gene: NA; clone size: NA; J gene: TRBJ1-4; V gene: TRBV4-1; CDR3 DNA: TGCGCCAGCAGCCAGACCGATGAAAAACTGTTTTTT; CDR3 protein: CASSQTDEKLFF
D gene: NA; clone size: once; J gene: TRBJ1-2; V gene: TRBV19; CDR3 DNA: TGTGCCAGTACTGGACTACAGGTCTCCTTCTATGGCTACACCTTC; CDR3 protein: CASTGLQVSFYGYTF
D gene: TRBD1; clone size: few; J gene: TRBJ1-1; V gene: TRBV5-4; CDR3 DNA: TGTGCCAGCAGCTTGATGACAGGGGGTGCTTTCTTT; CDR3 protein: CASSLMTGGAFF
D gene: TRBD2; clone size: NA; J gene: TRBJ2-1; V gene: TRBV15; CDR3 DNA: TGTGCCACCAGCAGAGATCGGGGGGGATCCTACAATGAGCAGTTCTTC; CDR3 protein: CATSRDRGGSYNEQFF
D gene: NA; clone size: NA; J gene: TRBJ2-7; V gene: TRBV7-2; CDR3 DNA: TGTGCCAGCAGCTTATTTGGGGGGTCCTACGAGCAGTACTTC; CDR3 protein: CASSLFGGSYEQYF
D gene: TRBD1; clone size: once; J gene: TRBJ2-7; V gene: TRBV27; CDR3 DNA: TGTGCCAGCAGTCCCCAGGGGGCGATGGGGGAGCAGTACTTC; CDR3 protein: CASSPQGAMGEQYF
D gene: NA; clone size: NA; J gene: TRBJ2-2; V gene: TRBV6-7; CDR3 DNA: TGTGCCAGCAGTTACTCCAGGGGCGGGAGGGAGCTGTTTTTT; CDR3 protein: CASSYSRGGRELFF
D gene: TRBD1; clone size: NA; J gene: TRBJ2-7; V gene: TRBV5-6; CDR3 DNA: TGTGCCAGCAGACTGACAGGGGGGAACTACGAGCAGTACTTC; CDR3 protein: CASRLTGGNYEQYF
D gene: TRBD1; clone size: NA; J gene: TRBJ1-4; V gene: TRBV28; CDR3 DNA: TGTGCCAGCACCGCGACAGGGGGCTATGAAAAACTGTTTTTT; CDR3 protein: CASTATGGYEKLFF
D gene: NA; clone size: NA; J gene: TRBJ2-7; V gene: TRBV5-1; CDR3 DNA: TGCGCCAGCAGCTTGGAGGGAGGACTCTACGAGCAGTACTTC; CDR3 protein: CASSLEGGLYEQYF
D gene: TRBD1; clone size: NA; J gene: TRBJ2-2; V gene: TRBV27; CDR3 DNA: TGTGCCAGCAGTCCTAACGACAGGGGGCAGACCGGGGAGCTGTTTTTT; CDR3 protein: CASSPNDRGQTGELFF
D gene: NA; clone size: NA; J gene: TRBJ1-1; V gene: TRBV6-5; CDR3 DNA: TGTGCCAGCAGTTACGGGAGGGGCACTGAAGCTTTCTTT; CDR3 protein: CASSYGRGTEAFF
D gene: NA; clone size: NA; J gene: TRBJ2-7; V gene: TRBV28; CDR3 DNA: TGTGCCAGCAGTTTAGTACTAGCTGGCGAGCAGTACTTC; CDR3 protein: CASSLVLAGEQYF
D gene: NA; clone size: once; J gene: TRBJ2-1; V gene: TRBV29-1; CDR3 DNA: TGCAGCGTTGTGCAGTACGGGTATGAGCAGTTCTTC; CDR3 protein: CSVVQYGYEQFF
D gene: NA; clone size: NA; J gene: TRBJ2-7; V gene: TRBV27; CDR3 DNA: TGTGCCAGCAGTTTATCCGGCAGTACCTACGAGCAGTACTTC; CDR3 protein: CASSLSGSTYEQYF
D gene: NA; clone size: NA; J gene: TRBJ2-7; V gene: TRBV19; CDR3 DNA: TGTGCCAGTAGTATGGGGCAGTCCTACGAGCAGTACTTC; CDR3 protein: CASSMGQSYEQYF
D gene: TRBD2; clone size: once; J gene: TRBJ2-1; V gene: TRBV5-1; CDR3 DNA: TGCGCCAGCAGCTTGATAGCGGGTGGGGGTGAGCAGTTCTTC; CDR3 protein: CASSLIAGGGEQFF
D gene: NA; clone size: NA; J gene: TRBJ2-3; V gene: TRBV9; CDR3 DNA: TGTGCCAGCAGCGTCACTGGGACAGATACGCAGTATTTT; CDR3 protein: CASSVTGTDTQYF
D gene: TRBD1; clone size: NA; J gene: TRBJ2-7; V gene: TRBV7-2; CDR3 DNA: TGTGCCAGCAGCTTTACAGGGGATTCTTACTACGAGCAGTACTTC; CDR3 protein: CASSFTGDSYYEQYF
D gene: NA; clone size: NA; J gene: TRBJ2-1; V gene: TRBV5-1; CDR3 DNA: TGCGCCAGCAGCTTATCTAGCTGGACGGTCAATGAGCAGTTCTTC; CDR3 protein: CASSLSSWTVNEQFF
D gene: NA; clone size: NA; J gene: TRBJ1-3; V gene: TRBV10-2; CDR3 DNA: TGCGCCAGCAGTGAGCCGTCAGAGAGCTCTGGAAACACCATATATTTT; CDR3 protein: CASSEPSESSGNTIYF
D gene: NA; clone size: once; J gene: TRBJ1-3; V gene: TRBV6-5; CDR3 DNA: TGTGCCAGCAGTTACGCGGAGGGAGACACCATATATTTT; CDR3 protein: CASSYAEGDTIYF
D gene: NA; clone size: NA; J gene: TRBJ1-1; V gene: TRBV13; CDR3 DNA: TGTGCCAGCAGCTTAGGGAGGGGGAACACTGAAGCTTTCTTT; CDR3 protein: CASSLGRGNTEAFF
D gene: TRBD2; clone size: NA; J gene: TRBJ2-2; V gene: TRBV5-4; CDR3 DNA: TGTGCCAGCAGCGCTAGCGGGGGGGCGATCGGGGAGCTGTTTTTT; CDR3 protein: CASSASGGAIGELFF
D gene: NA; clone size: NA; J gene: TRBJ2-7; V gene: TRBV2; CDR3 DNA: TGCGCCAGCACCGTCGACACTCCTTACGAGCAGTACTTC; CDR3 protein: CASTVDTPYEQYF
D gene: NA; clone size: NA; J gene: TRBJ2-7; V gene: TRBV11-2; CDR3 DNA: TGTGCCAGCAGTGAAGGACAGACCTACGAGCAGTACTTC; CDR3 protein: CASSEGQTYEQYF
D gene: NA; clone size: NA; J gene: TRBJ2-1; V gene: TRBV10-2; CDR3 DNA: TGCGCCAGCAGTTTAGCGTTTAATTGGTTCTTC; CDR3 protein: CASSLAFNWFF
D gene: NA; clone size: NA; J gene: TRBJ2-1; V gene: TRBV13; CDR3 DNA: TGTGCCACCCGGGACGGCGGCTACAATGAGCAGTTCTTC; CDR3 protein: CATRDGGYNEQFF
D gene: NA; clone size: NA; J gene: TRBJ1-5; V gene: TRBV4-3; CDR3 DNA: TGCGCCAGCAGCCAAGATCTTGAACAGCCCCAGCATTTT; CDR3 protein: CASSQDLEQPQHF
D gene: TRBD1; clone size: NA; J gene: TRBJ1-2; V gene: TRBV15; CDR3 DNA: TGTGCCACCAGCATAGGACAGGGACCTTTATTAAACTATGGCTACACCTTC; CDR3 protein: CATSIGQGPLLNYGYTF
D gene: NA; clone size: NA; J gene: TRBJ2-7; V gene: TRBV7-8; CDR3 DNA: TGTGCCAGCAGCTTAGAAACCGAACTTGACTACGAGCAGTACTTC; CDR3 protein: CASSLETELDYEQYF
D gene: NA; clone size: NA; J gene: TRBJ2-3; V gene: TRBV29-1; CDR3 DNA: TGCAGCGTTGACGGGGGCTCAGGAGATACGCAGTATTTT; CDR3 protein: CSVDGGSGDTQYF